Listed below are T cell receptor beta chains from one sample, sequenced in a study of T-cell reconstitution after alpha-beta-depleted transplantation in children. TCRdb independently ran MiXCR on the PCR reads; one entry per CDR3 protein. The repertoire holds about 210,000 distinct CDR3 sequences, with approximately 17% as singletons. Material: PBMCs, mostly from graft donor cells, obtained 360 days after TCRalphabeta/CD19-depleted stem cell transplant. The receptor set was obtained from a male patient aged 2 to 10 who had a stem cell transplant for acute lymphoblastic leukemia, so the T cells may come from the graft donor. CDR3s include the opening cysteine and the closing phenylalanine or tryptophan.

TRBJ2-3 | TRBV5-1 | CASSSGTGIIADTQYF
TRBJ1-1 | TRBV6-2/TRBV6-3 | CASSYLWNTEAFF
TRBJ2-1 | TRBV18 | CASSPVGTTRVF
TRBJ2-7 | TRBV5-6 | CASSPPSGGAGSYEQYF
TRBJ2-3 | TRBV25-1 | CASSEYQTSTDTQYF
TRBJ2-7 | TRBV7-2 | CASSFGFPSGTSYEQYF
TRBJ2-5 | TRBV12-3/TRBV12-4 | CASSSRGPETQYF
TRBJ1-5 | TRBV20-1 | CSASPIGDDQPQHF
TRBJ2-7 | TRBV27 | CASGDWAGETYEQYF
TRBJ2-3 | TRBV11-1 | CASSLGGGRFFLAADTQYF
TRBJ2-1 | TRBV20-1 | CSARQGSTYNEQFF
TRBJ2-5 | TRBV20-1 | CSARRSSGGAPETQYF
TRBJ2-1 | TRBV5-1 | CASSLGLLGEQFF
TRBJ1-2 | TRBV6-1 | CASSEAGSYGYTF
TRBJ1-1 | TRBV12-5 | CASGLVGVGGTEAFF
TRBJ2-5 | TRBV7-7 | CASSHTGNIQETQYF
TRBJ2-1 | TRBV20-1 | CSAHPGGSYNEQFF
TRBJ2-6 | TRBV5-1 | CASSFSGSGANVLTF
TRBJ2-1 | TRBV12-3/TRBV12-4 | CASSLLNEQFF
TRBJ2-2 | TRBV5-6 | CASSLLGTGELFF
TRBJ1-5 | TRBV20-1 | CSARPQGYQPQHF
TRBJ2-1 | TRBV15 | CATSRRAGETYNEQFF
TRBJ2-2 | TRBV4-2 | CASSQEGYNPGTGELFF
TRBJ2-1 | TRBV12-3/TRBV12-4 | CASTKTSGGYNEQFF
TRBJ2-2 | TRBV7-8 | CASSPHRERTGELFF
TRBJ1-2 | TRBV6-2/TRBV6-3 | CASSYSPGTGGGYTF
TRBJ2-3 | TRBV4-3 | CASSQDQGAGLVGNTDTQYF
TRBJ1-1 | TRBV28 | CASSLWQGANTEAFF
TRBJ1-1 | TRBV5-1 | CASSFGQAYTEAFF
TRBJ2-1 | TRBV5-1 | CASSSYPSGEYEQFF
TRBJ2-7 | TRBV7-8 | CASSSRRSSYEQYF
TRBJ2-1 | TRBV4-3 | CASSQDRRGAVLKQFF
TRBJ2-7 | TRBV5-6 | CASSLSAVTYEQYF
TRBJ2-4 | TRBV15 | CATSRDNVIGNIQYF
TRBJ1-1 | TRBV4-1 | CASSQERTGIGNTEAFF
TRBJ2-7 | TRBV5-1 | CASSSRQGSSYEQYF
TRBJ2-6 | TRBV27 | CASSTAGANVLTF
TRBJ2-2 | TRBV20-1 | CSASSGTDRGELFF
TRBJ1-1 | TRBV11-2 | CASSPRDSTEAFF
TRBJ1-1 | TRBV6-5 | CASSWGQQAETEAFF
TRBJ2-7 | TRBV27 | CASSLSGTVYEQYF
TRBJ1-6 | TRBV4-3 | CASSLDRDPWNSPLHF
TRBJ2-1 | TRBV7-6 | CASSSNLESEQFF
TRBJ1-3 | TRBV6-5 | CASSYSGQISGNTIYF
TRBJ2-7 | TRBV20-1 | CSARALGSSYEQYF
TRBJ2-1 | TRBV3-1 | CASSRKSAGGRYEQFF
TRBJ1-5 | TRBV2 | CASVADSNQPHHF
TRBJ2-2 | TRBV7-2 | CASSLAGELFF
TRBJ2-1 | TRBV13 | CASSQGDSGGSYYNEQFF
TRBJ2-2 | TRBV11-2 | CASSLYQGGTGELFF
TRBJ2-1 | TRBV6-6 | CASRDGAYNEQFF
TRBJ1-1 | TRBV3-1 | CASSQVPDTEAFF
TRBJ2-1 | TRBV12-3/TRBV12-4 | CASSRSGRMANEQFF
TRBJ2-5 | TRBV29-1 | CSVASLQETQYF
TRBJ2-3 | TRBV10-3 | CAIRGTPVTDTQYF
TRBJ1-2 | TRBV12-3/TRBV12-4 | CASSPILYGYTF
TRBJ1-1 | TRBV20-1 | CSAGRQGNTEAFF
TRBJ2-1 | TRBV7-6 | CASSFLLAGGVNEQFF